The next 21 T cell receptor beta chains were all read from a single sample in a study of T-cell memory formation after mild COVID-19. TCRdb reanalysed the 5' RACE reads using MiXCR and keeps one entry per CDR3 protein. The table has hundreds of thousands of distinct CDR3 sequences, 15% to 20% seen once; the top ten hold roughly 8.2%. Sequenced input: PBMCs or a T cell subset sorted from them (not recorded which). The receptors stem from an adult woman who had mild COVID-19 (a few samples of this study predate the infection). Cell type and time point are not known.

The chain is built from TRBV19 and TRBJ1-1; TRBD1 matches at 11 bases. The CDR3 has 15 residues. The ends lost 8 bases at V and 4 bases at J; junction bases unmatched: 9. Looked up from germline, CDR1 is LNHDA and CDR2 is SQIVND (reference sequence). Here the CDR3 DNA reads TGTGCCAGTCGATTCGCCGGGACAGGGGGCACTGAAGCTTTCTTT. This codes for CASRFAGTGGTEAFF.

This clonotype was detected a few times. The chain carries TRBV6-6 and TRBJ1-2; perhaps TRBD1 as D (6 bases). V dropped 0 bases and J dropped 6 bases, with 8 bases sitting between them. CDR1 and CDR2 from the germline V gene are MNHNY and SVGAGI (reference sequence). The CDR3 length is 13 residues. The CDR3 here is CASSYSGGDGYTF. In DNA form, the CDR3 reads TGTGCCAGCAGTTACTCGGGGGGCGATGGCTACACCTTC.

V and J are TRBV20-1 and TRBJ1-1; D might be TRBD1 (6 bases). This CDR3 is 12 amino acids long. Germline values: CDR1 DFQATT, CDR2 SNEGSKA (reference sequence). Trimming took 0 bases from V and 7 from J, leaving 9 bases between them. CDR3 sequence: CSAREGGGEAFF. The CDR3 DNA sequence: TGCAGTGCTAGAGAGGGAGGGGGTGAAGCTTTCTTT.

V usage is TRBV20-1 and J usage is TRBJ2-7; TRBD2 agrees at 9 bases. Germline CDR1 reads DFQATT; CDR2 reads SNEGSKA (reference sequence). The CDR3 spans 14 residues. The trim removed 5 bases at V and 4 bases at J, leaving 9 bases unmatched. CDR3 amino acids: CSAPLGLAEYEQYF. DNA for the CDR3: TGCAGTGCTCCTCTGGGACTAGCAGAATACGAGCAGTACTTC.

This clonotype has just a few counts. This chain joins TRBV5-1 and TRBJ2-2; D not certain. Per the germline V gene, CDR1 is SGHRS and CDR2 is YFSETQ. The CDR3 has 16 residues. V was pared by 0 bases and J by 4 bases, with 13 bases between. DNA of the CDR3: TGCGCCAGCAGCTTGGGGCCCTATCTGGGCACCGGGGAGCTGTTTTTT. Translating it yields CASSLGPYLGTGELFF.

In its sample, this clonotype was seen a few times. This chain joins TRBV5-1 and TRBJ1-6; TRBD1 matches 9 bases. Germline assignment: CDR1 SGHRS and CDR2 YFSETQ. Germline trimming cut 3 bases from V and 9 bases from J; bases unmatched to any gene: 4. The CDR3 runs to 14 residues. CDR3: CASSSGQGVSPLHF. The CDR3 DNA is TGCGCCAGCAGCTCGGGACAGGGCGTTTCACCCCTCCACTTT.

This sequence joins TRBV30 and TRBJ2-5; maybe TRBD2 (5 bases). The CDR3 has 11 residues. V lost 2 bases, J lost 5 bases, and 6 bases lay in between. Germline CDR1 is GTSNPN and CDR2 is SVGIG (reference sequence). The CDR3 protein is CAWSRRETQYF. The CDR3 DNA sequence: TGTGCCTGGAGTAGGAGGGAGACCCAGTACTTC.

The DNA for the CDR3 is TGTGCCAGCAGCTACCCCACCCTGCGGGACCAAAAAGAGACCCAGTACTTC. The encoded protein is CASSYPTLRDQKETQYF. This chain connects TRBV7-9 to TRBJ2-5; the D gene is possibly TRBD2 (6 bases). This CDR3 comprises 17 residues. V dropped 4 bases and J dropped 3 bases, with 21 bases sitting between them. Germline-derived CDR1 and CDR2 are SEHNR and FQNEAQ (reference sequence).

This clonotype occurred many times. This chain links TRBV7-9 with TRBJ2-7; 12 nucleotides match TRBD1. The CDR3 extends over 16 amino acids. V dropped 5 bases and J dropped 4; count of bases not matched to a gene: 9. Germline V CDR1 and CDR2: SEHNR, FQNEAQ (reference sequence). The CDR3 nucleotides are TGTGCCAGCAGCCCAGGGGGGACAGGGGGCGGTTACGAGCAGTACTTC. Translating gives CASSPGGTGGGYEQYF.

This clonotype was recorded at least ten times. In DNA, the CDR3 is TGTGCCAGCACCGTAGATGGGACAGGCTCCTACGAGCAGTACTTC. Amino acids: CASTVDGTGSYEQYF. The chain is built from TRBV6-2 or TRBV6-3 and TRBJ2-7; 8 nucleotides agree with TRBD1. There are 15 residues in the CDR3. Looked up from germline, CDR1 is MNHEY and CDR2 is SVGEGT. Germline trimming cut 7 bases from V and 0 bases from J; bases unmatched to any gene: 8.

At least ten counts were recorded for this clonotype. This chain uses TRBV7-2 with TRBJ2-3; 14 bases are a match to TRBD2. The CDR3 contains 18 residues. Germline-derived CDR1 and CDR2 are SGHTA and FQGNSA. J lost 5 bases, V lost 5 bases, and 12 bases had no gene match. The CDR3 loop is CASSLSPGTSGRIDTQYF. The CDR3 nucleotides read TGTGCCAGCAGCCTCTCCCCCGGGACTAGCGGGAGAATAGATACGCAGTATTTT.

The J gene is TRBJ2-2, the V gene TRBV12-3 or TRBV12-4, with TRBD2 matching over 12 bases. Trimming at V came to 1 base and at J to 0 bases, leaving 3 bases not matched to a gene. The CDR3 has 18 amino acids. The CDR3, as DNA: TGTGCCAGCAGTTTAGAGAGACTAGCGGGAGCGAACACCGGGGAGCTGTTTTTT. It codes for CASSLERLAGANTGELFF.

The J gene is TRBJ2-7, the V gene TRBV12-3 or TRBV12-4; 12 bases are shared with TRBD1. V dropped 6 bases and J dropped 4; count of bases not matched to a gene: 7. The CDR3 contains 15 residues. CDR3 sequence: CASRGGQGAIYEQYF. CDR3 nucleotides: TGTGCCAGCAGGGGGGGACAGGGGGCAATTTACGAGCAGTACTTC.

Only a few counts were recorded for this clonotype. This CDR3 is CASSEYVRGANTGELFF. The CDR3 nucleotides are TGTGCCAGCAGTGAATATGTCCGAGGGGCGAACACCGGGGAGCTGTTTTTT. This chain joins TRBV2 and TRBJ2-2; D is possibly TRBD1 or TRBD2 (5 bases each). The CDR3 consists of 17 residues. Germline V lookup: CDR1 SNHLY, CDR2 FYNNEI. The V and J ends lost 2 bases and 0 bases respectively, with 13 bases between them. The variable domain in full, with the rest retrieved from reference TRBV2 and TRBJ2-2, is EPEVTQTPSHQVTQMGQEVILRCVPISNHLYFYWYRQILGQKVEFLVSFYNNEISEKSEIFDDQFSVERPDGSNFTLKIRSTKLEDSAMYFCASSEYVRGANTGELFFGEGSRLTVL.

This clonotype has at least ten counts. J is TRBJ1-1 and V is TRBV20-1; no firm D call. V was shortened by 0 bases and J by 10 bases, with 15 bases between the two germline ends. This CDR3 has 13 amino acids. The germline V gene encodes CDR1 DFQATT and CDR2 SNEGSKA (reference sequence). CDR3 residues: CSARDSSSLGAFF. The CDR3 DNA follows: TGCAGTGCTAGAGATTCGTCGTCCCTTGGAGCTTTCTTT.

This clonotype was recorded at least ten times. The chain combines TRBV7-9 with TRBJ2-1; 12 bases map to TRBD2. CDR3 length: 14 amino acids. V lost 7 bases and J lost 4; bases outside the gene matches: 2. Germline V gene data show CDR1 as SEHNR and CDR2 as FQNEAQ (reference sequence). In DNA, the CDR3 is TGTGCCAGCACCGGGACTAGCGGGTACAATGAGCAGTTCTTC. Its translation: CASTGTSGYNEQFF.

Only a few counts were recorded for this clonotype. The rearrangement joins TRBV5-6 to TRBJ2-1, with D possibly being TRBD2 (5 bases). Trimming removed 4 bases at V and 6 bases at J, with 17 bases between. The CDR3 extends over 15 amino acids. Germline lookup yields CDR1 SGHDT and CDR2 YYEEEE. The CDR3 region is CASSPPGSQGNEQFF. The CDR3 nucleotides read TGTGCCAGCAGCCCCCCGGGATCTCAAGGCAATGAGCAGTTCTTC.

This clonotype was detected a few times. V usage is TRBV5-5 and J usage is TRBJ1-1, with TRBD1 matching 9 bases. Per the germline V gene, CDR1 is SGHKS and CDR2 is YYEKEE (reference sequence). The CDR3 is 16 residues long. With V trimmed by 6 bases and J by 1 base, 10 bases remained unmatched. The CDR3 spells CASKLSPQGANTEAFF. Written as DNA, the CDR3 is TGTGCCAGCAAACTATCCCCACAGGGGGCGAACACTGAAGCTTTCTTT. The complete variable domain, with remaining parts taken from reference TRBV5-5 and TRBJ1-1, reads DAGVTQSPTHLIKTRGQQVTLRCSPISGHKSVSWYQQVLGQGPQFIFQYYEKEERGRGNFPDRFSARQFPNYSSELNVNALLLGDSALYLCASKLSPQGANTEAFFGQGTRLTVV.

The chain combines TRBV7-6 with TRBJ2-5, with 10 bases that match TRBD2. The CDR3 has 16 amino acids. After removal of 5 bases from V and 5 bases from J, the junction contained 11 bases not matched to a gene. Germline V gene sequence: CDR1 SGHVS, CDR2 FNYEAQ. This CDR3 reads CASSPALAGQGETQYF. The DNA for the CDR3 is TGTGCCAGCAGCCCCGCACTAGCGGGGCAGGGCGAGACCCAGTACTTC. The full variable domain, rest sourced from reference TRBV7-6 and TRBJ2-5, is GAGVSQSPRYKVTKRGQDVALRCDPISGHVSLYWYRQALGQGPEFLTYFNYEAQQDKSGLPNDRFSAERPEGSISTLTIQRTEQRDSAMYRCASSPALAGQGETQYFGPGTRLLVL.

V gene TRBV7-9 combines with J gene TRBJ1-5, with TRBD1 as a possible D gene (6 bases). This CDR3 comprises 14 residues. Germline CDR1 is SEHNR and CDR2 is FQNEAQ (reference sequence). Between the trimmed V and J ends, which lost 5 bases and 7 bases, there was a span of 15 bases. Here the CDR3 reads CASSQGLGGQPQHF. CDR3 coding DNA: TGTGCCAGCAGCCAGGGGCTGGGCGGGCAGCCCCAGCATTTT. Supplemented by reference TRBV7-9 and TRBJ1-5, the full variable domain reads DTGVSQNPRHKITKRGQNVTFRCDPISEHNRLYWYRQTLGQGPEFLTYFQNEAQLEKSRLLSDRFSAERPKGSFSTLEIQRTEQGDSAMYLCASSQGLGGQPQHFGDGTRLSIL.

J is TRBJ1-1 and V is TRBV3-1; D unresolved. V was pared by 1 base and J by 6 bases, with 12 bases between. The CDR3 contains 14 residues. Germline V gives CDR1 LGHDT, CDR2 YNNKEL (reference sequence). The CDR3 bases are TGTGCCAGCAGCCAAGTTACCGGGTGGGCTGAAGCTTTCTTT. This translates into CASSQVTGWAEAFF.